A single T cell receptor beta chain is shown here with its context. This entry is derived from a study of blood T cell repertoires in COVID-19. The CDR3 extends over 13 amino acids. Germline CDR1 and CDR2: ENHRY and SYGVKD. The ends were cut back, 8 bases at V and 4 bases at J, with 11 bases in the middle. TCRdb's table, derived via immunoSEQ multiplex PCR, lists solely in-frame clones and lacks some. The repertoire consists of 140,000 or so clones, with roughly 80% occurring once and the leading ten covering about 4%. The rearrangement uses TRBV10-3 and TRBJ2-2; tentatively, D is TRBD1 (6 bases). The specimen sequenced was peripheral blood. The sequence was collected from a man aged 65-85 years who had recovered from COVID-19. The DNA of the CDR3 is TGTGCCATCGGTCTGGACAGCACCGGGGAGCTGTTTTTT. Encoded protein: CAIGLDSTGELFF.